These 6 T cell receptor beta chains were sequenced from one sample in a study of cytomegalovirus exposure and HLA in healthy donors listed by TCRdb under 2017. Libraries were constructed by the immunoSEQ multiplex PCR assay. The multiplex PCR relied on a mix of 60 forward primers for TCR Vbeta segments and 13 reverse primers for TCR Jbeta segments. This is the immuneACCESS table as TCRdb keeps it, with only in-frame sequences that have V and J called. A part of the clones is gone; compared with another copy, unresolved V genes explain less than half, and the rest is unexplained. The sample table records roughly 50,000 clones; over 60% of these occur just once. The top ten clonotypes cover 6.8% of the sample. Sequencing used PBMCs. These receptors originate from a young man in good health and CMV-seropositive.

On this clone: At one of its ends the junction is not consistent with the germline gene, which may arise from a read error. This chain connects TRBV9 to TRBJ2-3; a weak D match, TRBD1 (5 bases). Germline loops: CDR1 SGDLS, CDR2 YYNGEE. The CDR3 is made up of 17 amino acids. CDR3 DNA sequence: TGTGCCAGCAGCGTAGATCCCCCAGGGTGGGGCACCGATACGCAGTATTTT. Protein product: CASSVDPPGWGTDTQYF.

The gene calls are TRBV7-7 and TRBJ2-3, with D possibly being TRBD1 (5 bases). V was pared by 1 base and J by 0 bases, with 11 bases between. The germline V gene encodes CDR1 SSHAT and CDR2 FNYEAQ (reference sequence). The CDR3 covers 16 residues. CDR3 residues: CASSLGQGTSTDTQYF. DNA for the CDR3: TGTGCCAGCAGCTTAGGGCAGGGCACCAGCACAGATACGCAGTATTTT.

This clone was observed once. This sequence joins TRBV9 and TRBJ2-7, with 9 bases fitting TRBD1. Germline assignment: CDR1 SGDLS and CDR2 YYNGEE. The CDR3 consists of 15 residues. With V trimmed by 0 bases and J by 3 bases, 4 bases remained unmatched. The CDR3 sequence: CASSVAPGQGYEQYF. CDR3 sequence (DNA): TGTGCCAGCAGCGTAGCGCCGGGACAGGGCTACGAGCAGTACTTC. Full variable domain (rest looked up from reference TRBV9 and TRBJ2-7): DSGVTQTPKHLITATGQRVTLRCSPRSGDLSVYWYQQSLDQGLQFLIQYYNGEERAKGNILERFSAQQFPDLHSELNLSSLELGDSALYFCASSVAPGQGYEQYFGPGTRLTVT.

The chain links TRBV5-4 to TRBJ2-7; D might be TRBD1 (6 bases). Germline CDR1 reads SGHNT; CDR2 reads YYREEE (reference sequence). The ends were cut back, 4 bases at V and 0 bases at J, with 20 bases in the middle. The CDR3 totals 17 residues. CDR3 DNA sequence: TGTGCCAGCAGCGTCGGCAATAGGGGGAAGAGCTCCTACGAGCAGTACTTC. It translates to CASSVGNRGKSSYEQYF.

This clone has just a few counts. The J gene is TRBJ2-3, the V gene TRBV5-6; 13 positions match TRBD2. There are 17 residues in the CDR3. V shed 6 bases, J shed 0 bases, and the junction held 7 bases outside the gene matches. Germline CDR1 is SGHDT and CDR2 is YYEEEE. CDR3 nucleotides: TGTGCCAGCACCAGGACTAGCGGGGGAACTAGCACAGATACGCAGTATTTT. Encoded protein: CASTRTSGGTSTDTQYF. The full variable domain, completed using reference TRBV5-6 and TRBJ2-3, is DAGVTQSPTHLIKTRGQQVTLRCSPKSGHDTVSWYQQALGQGPQFIFQYYEEEERQRGNFPDRFSGHQFPNYSSELNVNALLLGDSALYLCASTRTSGGTSTDTQYFGPGTRLTVL.

This sequence joins TRBV11-2 and TRBJ2-1, with D possibly matching TRBD2 (6 bases). The V gene's germline CDR1 is SGHAT and CDR2 FQNNGV. The ends were cut back, 0 bases at V and 9 bases at J, with 9 bases in the middle. This CDR3 is built from 13 residues. Here the CDR3 reads CASSLERDPEQFF. The CDR3 coding sequence is TGTGCCAGCAGCTTAGAGCGGGACCCTGAGCAGTTCTTC.